Each of the 17 T cell receptor beta chains below was sequenced from the same sample in a study of T cell responses to AZD1222 COVID-19 vaccine. Libraries were prepared by immunoSEQ multiplex PCR; TCRdb keeps only in-frame clonotypes and omits some of them. The repertoire includes about 100,000 clones, around 94% of them detected once, and 2.2% sits in the top ten. Sample: peripheral blood, taken on day 0 of AZD1222 vaccination. Receptors originate from an adult in good health.

This rearrangement joins TRBV7-9 to TRBJ1-2; possible D gene TRBD1, 6 bases. From germline, CDR1 is SEHNR and CDR2 FQNEAQ (reference sequence). V lost 1 base, J lost 8 bases, and 20 bases lay in between. The CDR3 sequence is 16 residues long. Here the CDR3 reads CASSLDTGKQGLGYTF. DNA of the CDR3: TGTGCCAGCAGCTTAGACACTGGCAAACAGGGTTTGGGCTACACCTTC.

This sequence joins TRBV7-8 and TRBJ1-2; 10 nucleotides match TRBD1. Trimming cost V 3 bases and J 7 bases; bases outside gene matches: 5. Per germline, CDR1 SGHVS and CDR2 FQNEAQ. This CDR3 contains 14 residues. DNA of the CDR3: TGTGCCAGCAGCTTCGGGACAGGGGAGGGTGGCTACACCTTC. Encoded protein: CASSFGTGEGGYTF.

V and J are TRBV6-5 and TRBJ1-1, with D hard to call. Trimming left V 4 bases short and J 6 bases short, with 15 bases between. The CDR3 spans 14 residues. Germline assignment: CDR1 MNHEY and CDR2 SVGAGI. The CDR3 bases are TGTGCCAGCAGTTCGTTGAACCCGGGCCCTGAAGCTTTCTTT. Its protein product is CASSSLNPGPEAFF.

This clone was seen only a few times. V and J are TRBV5-1 and TRBJ1-2, with D tentatively TRBD1 (5 bases). The CDR3 spans 14 residues. The ends were cut back, 0 bases at V and 2 bases at J, with 8 bases in the middle. CDR1 and CDR2 (germline): SGHRS, YFSETQ. The CDR3 DNA follows: TGCGCCAGCAGCTTGGCCACAGGAAACTATGGCTACACCTTC. Its translation is CASSLATGNYGYTF.

This rearrangement joins TRBV12-3 or TRBV12-4 to TRBJ1-2, with D possibly TRBD1 on 5 matching bases. The CDR3 has 11 amino acids. Deletions cut 5 bases from V and 12 bases from J, with 13 bases between. The CDR3 loop is CASSRDGSHTF. The DNA for the CDR3 is TGTGCCAGCAGTCGGGACGGATCCCACACCTTC.

This clone was seen only a few times. The genes are TRBV29-1 and TRBJ1-4; 7 positions match TRBD1. Germline V CDR1 and CDR2: SQVTM, ANQGSEA. The J segment lost 5 bases and the V segment lost 7 bases, leaving 1 base of the junction unmatched. This CDR3 is 11 amino acids long. The CDR3 is CSGGQNEKLFF. CDR3 DNA: TGCAGCGGGGGACAGAATGAAAAACTGTTTTTT.

The chain couples TRBV4-1 to TRBJ1-2; D is unresolved. Germline CDR1 is MGHRA and CDR2 is YSYEKL. The CDR3 runs to 15 residues. With 0 bases removed from V and 0 bases from J, the gap between germline ends came to 8 bases. In DNA, the CDR3 is TGCGCCAGCAGCCAAGAAGGGCTCACTAACTATGGCTACACCTTC. It specifies CASSQEGLTNYGYTF.

This clone was observed once. This rearrangement joins TRBV7-9 to TRBJ1-1; 10 nucleotides align to TRBD1. V lost 5 bases, J lost 5 bases, and 5 bases stayed unmatched. The CDR3 has 14 residues. Germline V lookup: CDR1 SEHNR, CDR2 FQNEAQ (reference sequence). The CDR3: CASSPGQGETEAFF. The CDR3 nucleotides read TGTGCCAGCAGCCCCGGACAGGGGGAAACTGAAGCTTTCTTT.

The rearrangement joins TRBV19 to TRBJ1-6, with D unresolved. The CDR3 has 12 residues. V dropped 10 bases and J dropped 6 bases, with 10 bases sitting between them. Looked up from germline, CDR1 is LNHDA and CDR2 is SQIVND (reference sequence). Written as DNA, the CDR3 is TGTGCCACCCGGACGGGTAATTCACCCCTCCACTTT. It is translated as CATRTGNSPLHF.

The V gene is TRBV6-2 or TRBV6-3, the J gene TRBJ1-2; TRBD1 is a possible D gene (6 bases). The V gene's germline CDR1 is MNHEY and CDR2 SVGEGT. Trimming cost V 4 bases and J 3 bases, with 9 bases left between them. The CDR3 is made up of 13 amino acids. Written as DNA, the CDR3 is TGTGCCAGCAGTTTTGGACAGCACTATGGCTACACCTTC. Translating gives CASSFGQHYGYTF.

The chain uses TRBV4-3 and TRBJ1-2; a weak D match, TRBD1 (5 bases). V gave up 1 base and J gave up 8 bases, with 14 bases separating them. Germline V gene sequence: CDR1 LGHNA, CDR2 YSLEER. The CDR3 sequence is 14 residues long. CDR3 DNA: TGCGCCAGCAGCCAAGTGAGTGGGGCAGGAGGCTACACCTTC. This encodes CASSQVSGAGGYTF.

The chain carries TRBV7-9 and TRBJ1-5; perhaps TRBD1 as D (6 bases). The CDR3 loop spans 16 amino acids. Trimming removed 0 bases from V and 5 bases from J, with 14 bases in between. CDR1 SEHNR and CDR2 FQNEAQ come from the germline V gene (reference sequence). For the CDR3, the DNA is TGTGCCAGCAGCTTAGCTAGGACAGCGACTGATCAGCCCCAGCATTTT. Protein sequence: CASSLARTATDQPQHF.

The gene calls are TRBV6-2 or TRBV6-3 and TRBJ1-6; D ambiguous. CDR1 and CDR2 (germline): MNHEY, SVGEGT. The V end was cut by 0 bases, the J end by 9 bases, with 12 bases between. The CDR3 consists of 15 residues. This chain's CDR3 is CASSYSTIAGSPLHF. The CDR3 DNA reads as TGTGCCAGCAGTTACTCTACCATTGCAGGTTCACCCCTCCACTTT.

The CDR3 DNA is TGCAGCGTTGGTTCCGGGAACGAGCAGTACTTC. Amino acids: CSVGSGNEQYF. The V call is TRBV29-1, the J call TRBJ2-7, with D possibly being TRBD2 (5 bases). V lost 4 bases, J lost 5 bases, and 9 bases lay in between. The germline CDR1 and CDR2 sequences are SQVTM and ANQGSEA. CDR3 size: 11 residues.

This clone was recorded a few times. The chain combines TRBV19 with TRBJ1-1; the D gene is possibly TRBD1 (6 bases). CDR1 and CDR2 (germline): LNHDA, SQIVND (reference sequence). The CDR3 is 15 residues long. Trimming left V 1 base short and J 1 base short, with 10 bases between. CDR3 region: CASSIVVQGNTEAFF. The DNA for the CDR3 is TGTGCCAGTAGTATAGTGGTACAGGGGAACACTGAAGCTTTCTTT. Full variable domain (rest looked up from reference TRBV19 and TRBJ1-1): DGGITQSPKYLFRKEGQNVTLSCEQNLNHDAMYWYRQDPGQGLRLIYYSQIVNDFQKGDIAEGYSVSREKKESFPLTVTSAQKNPTAFYLCASSIVVQGNTEAFFGQGTRLTVV.

This sequence joins TRBV28 and TRBJ1-1; weak D call: TRBD1 (5 bases). This CDR3 has 14 amino acids. The V gene lost 10 bases and the J gene lost 4 bases, with 19 bases spanning the gap. Germline lookup yields CDR1 MDHEN and CDR2 SYDVKM. CDR3 region: CATEQGEGFTEAFF. The CDR3 bases are TGTGCCACCGAGCAGGGCGAAGGTTTCACTGAAGCTTTCTTT.

The gene calls are TRBV5-4 and TRBJ1-2; D is undetermined. CDR1 is SGHNT, CDR2 YYREEE, per germline (reference sequence). This CDR3 is 15 amino acids long. V was shortened by 0 bases and J by 3 bases, with 12 bases between the two germline ends. The CDR3 reads CASSLGSEPYYGYTF. The CDR3 bases are TGTGCCAGCAGCTTGGGTTCAGAACCTTACTATGGCTACACCTTC. The full variable domain, completed using reference TRBV5-4 and TRBJ1-2, is ETGVTQSPTHLIKTRGQQVTLRCSSQSGHNTVSWYQQALGQGPQFIFQYYREEENGRGNFPPRFSGLQFPNYSSELNVNALELDDSALYLCASSLGSEPYYGYTFGSGTRLTVV.